The next 11 T cell receptor beta chains were all read from a single sample in a study of T cells expressing NK-cell markers. TCRdb re-called the 5' RACE reads; one entry per CDR3 protein, DNA not given. The table lists a few hundred thousand distinct CDR3 sequences. The sequenced sample consisted of blood T cells: a sorted CD56 or NKG2C T cell subset, CD4+ or CD8+ T cells, or bulk PBMC T cells (not recorded which). These receptor sequences come from a man aged 18 to 29 in good health.

V and J are TRBV20-1 and TRBJ2-2; absent DNA, TCRdb's TRBD2 call cannot be checked. CDR3 length equals 16 residues. Per germline, CDR1 DFQATT and CDR2 SNEGSKA (reference sequence). The CDR3 here is CSANSRTSFYTGELFF.

The chain recombines TRBV5-4 with TRBJ1-4. The CDR3 totals 13 residues. Germline-derived CDR1 and CDR2 are SGHNT and YYREEE (reference sequence). The CDR3 sequence is CASRSATNEKLFF.

The J gene is TRBJ2-1, the V gene TRBV11-2; TCRdb selects TRBD2, and the lack of DNA leaves this call unchecked. The CDR3 loop spans 13 amino acids. The germline gives CDR1 SGHAT, CDR2 FQNNGV. The CDR3 reads CASSLDRLAGEFF. The complete variable domain, with remaining parts taken from reference TRBV11-2 and TRBJ2-1, reads EAGVAQSPRYKIIEKRQSVAFWCNPISGHATLYWYQQILGQGPKLLIQFQNNGVVDDSQLPKDRFSAERLKGVDSTLKIQPAKLEDSAVYLCASSLDRLAGEFFGPGTRLTVL.

The rearrangement joins TRBV12-3 or TRBV12-4 to TRBJ1-1. CDR3 length: 11 residues. The CDR3 spells CASSLATEAFF.

The CDR3 protein is CASSLGDRQVWTDTQYF. The chain recombines TRBV5-1 with TRBJ2-3; no DNA is available, so the TRBD1 call from TCRdb remains unchecked. CDR3 length: 17 residues. CDR1 and CDR2 (germline): SGHRS, YFSETQ.

The V call is TRBV19, the J call TRBJ2-3; there is no DNA to check the TCRdb D call of TRBD1. The CDR3 loop spans 16 amino acids. CDR1 is LNHDA and CDR2 is SQIVND in the germline V gene (reference sequence). The CDR3 protein is CASKSRTQLSTDTQYF.

This rearrangement joins TRBV20-1 to TRBJ1-1; as DNA is missing, the TRBD1 call by TCRdb cannot be tested. Looked up from germline, CDR1 is DFQATT and CDR2 is SNEGSKA (reference sequence). The CDR3 is 14 amino acids. Here the CDR3 reads CSASVPGRVAEAFF.

This CDR3 reads CSADGTPSSYEQYF. This chain links TRBV20-1 with TRBJ2-7; TCRdb selects TRBD1, and the lack of DNA leaves this call unchecked. CDR1 is DFQATT, CDR2 SNEGSKA, per germline (reference sequence). This CDR3 has 14 residues.

J is TRBJ2-4 and V is TRBV4-3; TCRdb reports TRBD1, a call that lacks DNA to check it against. CDR3 length equals 15 residues. Germline loops: CDR1 LGHNA, CDR2 YSLEER. This CDR3 is CASSQLGGQGNIQYF.

V and J are TRBV29-1 and TRBJ2-5; TCRdb proposes TRBD2, but this gene call is untestable without DNA. Germline V CDR1 and CDR2: SQVTM, ANQGSEA. This CDR3 has 14 residues. CDR3 protein: CSVDLAGGEETQYF.

The chain employs TRBV5-4 and TRBJ2-5; TCRdb reports TRBD2, a call that lacks DNA to check it against. This CDR3 region has 16 residues. Germline V gene sequence: CDR1 SGHNT, CDR2 YYREEE (reference sequence). CDR3 region: CASSLDRLAEQETQYF.